These T cell receptor beta chains were read from a single sample in a study of spatial heterogeneity in lung cancer. MiXCR, applied by TCRdb to the 5' RACE reads, yields one record per CDR3 protein. Of around 110,000 distinct CDR3 sequences in the sample, 12% were seen once. The source material was PBMCs, sampled at follow-up. The receptors were sampled from a male donor with early-stage non-small cell lung cancer. CDR3s include the opening cysteine and the closing phenylalanine or tryptophan. D genes are given only for firm matches. The size of a clone is reported for some rows only, either as once, few or many, or as a class for expanded clones.

d_gene: TRBD1; abundance: many; j_gene: TRBJ2-2; v_gene: TRBV4-1; CDR3aa: CASARDRANTGELFF; CDR3nt: TGCGCCAGTGCTAGGGACAGGGCCAACACCGGGGAGCTGTTTTTT
d_gene: TRBD1; abundance: .; j_gene: TRBJ2-5; v_gene: TRBV10-2; CDR3aa: CASSGGTGRQETQYF; CDR3nt: TGCGCCAGCAGTGGGGGGACAGGGCGACAAGAGACCCAGTACTTC
d_gene: .; abundance: .; j_gene: TRBJ1-5; v_gene: TRBV18; CDR3aa: CASSPRQGGRNQPQHF; CDR3nt: TGTGCCAGCTCACCAAGGCAGGGTGGCCGGAATCAGCCCCAGCATTTT
d_gene: .; abundance: .; j_gene: TRBJ2-3; v_gene: TRBV30; CDR3aa: CAWRGRQASTDTQYF; CDR3nt: TGTGCCTGGAGGGGAAGACAGGCTAGCACAGATACGCAGTATTTT
d_gene: .; abundance: few; j_gene: TRBJ2-7; v_gene: TRBV28; CDR3aa: CASKLNHYYEQYF; CDR3nt: TGTGCCAGCAAACTGAATCACTACTACGAGCAGTACTTC
d_gene: .; abundance: .; j_gene: TRBJ2-7; v_gene: TRBV11-2; CDR3aa: CASSVYSGPSYEQYF; CDR3nt: TGTGCCAGCAGCGTATACTCGGGCCCTTCCTACGAGCAGTACTTC
d_gene: .; abundance: many; j_gene: TRBJ1-5; v_gene: TRBV7-2; CDR3aa: CASGFGLYGQPQHF; CDR3nt: TGTGCCAGCGGGTTCGGTCTCTACGGTCAGCCCCAGCATTTT
d_gene: .; abundance: .; j_gene: TRBJ1-1; v_gene: TRBV5-1; CDR3aa: CASSPDRGNTEAFF; CDR3nt: TGCGCCAGCAGCCCCGATCGAGGGAACACTGAAGCTTTCTTT
d_gene: .; abundance: .; j_gene: TRBJ2-7; v_gene: TRBV12-3/TRBV12-4; CDR3aa: CASSIGRPGSEQYF; CDR3nt: TGTGCCAGCAGTATCGGACGGCCGGGGAGCGAGCAGTACTTC
d_gene: TRBD1; abundance: few; j_gene: TRBJ2-1; v_gene: TRBV7-7; CDR3aa: CASSLTGTGLYNEQFF; CDR3nt: TGTGCTAGCAGCTTGACCGGGACAGGGCTCTACAATGAGCAGTTCTTC
d_gene: .; abundance: few; j_gene: TRBJ2-3; v_gene: TRBV7-8; CDR3aa: CASSLGQALLGPDTQYF; CDR3nt: TGTGCCAGCAGCTTAGGTCAAGCCCTGCTGGGACCAGATACGCAGTATTTT
d_gene: .; abundance: .; j_gene: TRBJ1-1; v_gene: TRBV7-2; CDR3aa: CASSLTAGMNTEAFF; CDR3nt: TGTGCCAGCAGCTTAACGGCAGGCATGAACACTGAAGCTTTCTTT
d_gene: .; abundance: few; j_gene: TRBJ1-5; v_gene: TRBV10-1; CDR3aa: CASSARRDQPQHF; CDR3nt: TGCGCCAGCAGCGCCCGGCGCGATCAGCCCCAGCATTTT
d_gene: .; abundance: few; j_gene: TRBJ2-4; v_gene: TRBV12-3/TRBV12-4; CDR3aa: CASKPGEGGNIQYF; CDR3nt: TGTGCCAGCAAACCAGGGGAAGGAGGAAACATTCAGTACTTC
d_gene: .; abundance: few; j_gene: TRBJ1-4; v_gene: TRBV28; CDR3aa: CASAKVEKLFF; CDR3nt: TGTGCCAGCGCTAAGGTTGAAAAACTGTTTTTT
d_gene: TRBD2; abundance: few; j_gene: TRBJ2-5; v_gene: TRBV7-9; CDR3aa: CASSPQRGGKETQYF; CDR3nt: TGTGCCAGCAGCCCCCAGCGGGGGGGCAAAGAGACCCAGTACTTC
d_gene: TRBD1; abundance: many; j_gene: TRBJ1-2; v_gene: TRBV27; CDR3aa: CASSLLLGGGGYTF; CDR3nt: TGTGCCAGCAGTTTATTGTTAGGGGGCGGTGGCTACACCTTC
d_gene: .; abundance: many; j_gene: TRBJ2-2; v_gene: TRBV24-1; CDR3aa: CAVGQLFGELFF; CDR3nt: TGTGCGGTCGGACAGCTTTTCGGGGAGCTGTTTTTT
d_gene: .; abundance: few; j_gene: TRBJ2-5; v_gene: TRBV25-1; CDR3aa: CASGPWYQETQYF; CDR3nt: TGTGCCAGCGGCCCCTGGTACCAAGAGACCCAGTACTTC
d_gene: TRBD1; abundance: many; j_gene: TRBJ2-3; v_gene: TRBV29-1; CDR3aa: CSAVGQGRTDTQYF; CDR3nt: TGCAGCGCCGTAGGACAGGGCCGCACAGATACGCAGTATTTT
d_gene: .; abundance: .; j_gene: TRBJ2-1; v_gene: TRBV5-1; CDR3aa: CASRAAGQYNEQFF; CDR3nt: TGCGCCAGCAGGGCAGCCGGGCAGTACAATGAGCAGTTCTTC
d_gene: .; abundance: few; j_gene: TRBJ2-5; v_gene: TRBV7-2; CDR3aa: CASSLNIEETQYF; CDR3nt: TGTGCCAGCAGCTTAAATATCGAAGAGACCCAGTACTTC
d_gene: TRBD1; abundance: few; j_gene: TRBJ1-1; v_gene: TRBV2; CDR3aa: CASTGTGSNTEAFF; CDR3nt: TGTGCCAGCACGGGGACAGGGTCGAACACTGAAGCTTTCTTT
d_gene: TRBD2; abundance: .; j_gene: TRBJ2-4; v_gene: TRBV28; CDR3aa: CATGPGGAKNIQYF; CDR3nt: TGTGCCACCGGGCCGGGGGGAGCCAAAAACATTCAGTACTTC
d_gene: .; abundance: few; j_gene: TRBJ2-5; v_gene: TRBV20-1; CDR3aa: CSAGKSTPLQETQYF; CDR3nt: TGCAGTGCTGGGAAGTCGACACCCCTCCAAGAGACCCAGTACTTC
d_gene: TRBD2; abundance: many; j_gene: TRBJ2-2; v_gene: TRBV6-5; CDR3aa: CASSYTSGGRTGELFF; CDR3nt: TGTGCCAGCAGTTACACAAGCGGGGGGCGGACCGGGGAGCTGTTTTTT
d_gene: .; abundance: .; j_gene: TRBJ1-1; v_gene: TRBV20-1; CDR3aa: CSASYVNTEAFF; CDR3nt: TGCAGTGCTAGTTACGTGAACACTGAAGCTTTCTTT
d_gene: .; abundance: many; j_gene: TRBJ2-3; v_gene: TRBV30; CDR3aa: CAWSRGPADTQYF; CDR3nt: TGTGCCTGGAGCCGGGGGCCAGCAGATACGCAGTATTTT
d_gene: .; abundance: .; j_gene: TRBJ2-7; v_gene: TRBV20-1; CDR3aa: CSAPSYGEQYF; CDR3nt: TGCAGTGCTCCGAGCTACGGCGAGCAGTACTTC
d_gene: TRBD1; abundance: .; j_gene: TRBJ1-1; v_gene: TRBV5-1; CDR3aa: CASSSTGQGVTEAFF; CDR3nt: TGCGCCAGCAGCTCGACGGGACAGGGGGTTACTGAAGCTTTCTTT
d_gene: .; abundance: few; j_gene: TRBJ1-5; v_gene: TRBV27; CDR3aa: CASRTGPGSNQPQHF; CDR3nt: TGTGCCAGCAGAACAGGGCCAGGGAGCAATCAGCCCCAGCATTTT
d_gene: .; abundance: .; j_gene: TRBJ2-1; v_gene: TRBV7-2; CDR3aa: CASSPGLPGDEQFF; CDR3nt: TGTGCCAGCAGCCCGGGACTGCCCGGGGATGAGCAGTTCTTC
d_gene: .; abundance: few; j_gene: TRBJ2-2; v_gene: TRBV12-3/TRBV12-4; CDR3aa: CATDGGPNTGELFF; CDR3nt: TGTGCCACCGATGGGGGGCCGAACACCGGGGAGCTGTTTTTT
d_gene: TRBD1; abundance: many; j_gene: TRBJ2-3; v_gene: TRBV9; CDR3aa: CASSTGTVSTDTQYF; CDR3nt: TGTGCCAGCAGCACCGGGACAGTGAGCACAGATACGCAGTATTTT
d_gene: TRBD1; abundance: many; j_gene: TRBJ2-5; v_gene: TRBV20-1; CDR3aa: CSATPDRGGETQYF; CDR3nt: TGCAGTGCAACCCCGGACAGGGGGGGTGAGACCCAGTACTTC
d_gene: TRBD2; abundance: .; j_gene: TRBJ2-1; v_gene: TRBV6-5; CDR3aa: CASSYWRGGDNEQFF; CDR3nt: TGTGCCAGCAGTTACTGGCGGGGGGGGGACAATGAGCAGTTCTTC
d_gene: .; abundance: .; j_gene: TRBJ1-1; v_gene: TRBV5-1; CDR3aa: CASSLETGNTEAFF; CDR3nt: TGCGCCAGCAGCTTAGAGACAGGGAACACTGAAGCTTTCTTT
d_gene: .; abundance: few; j_gene: TRBJ1-4; v_gene: TRBV2; CDR3aa: CASSEPPRRTEKLFF; CDR3nt: TGTGCCAGCAGTGAACCCCCCCGAAGGACTGAAAAACTGTTTTTT
d_gene: .; abundance: .; j_gene: TRBJ1-4; v_gene: TRBV20-1; CDR3aa: CSALGQPVEKLFF; CDR3nt: TGCAGTGCTCTAGGACAGCCAGTCGAAAAACTGTTTTTT
d_gene: .; abundance: .; j_gene: TRBJ2-5; v_gene: TRBV11-2; CDR3aa: CASSLSLETQYF; CDR3nt: TGTGCCAGCAGCTTAAGTCTAGAGACCCAGTACTTC
d_gene: TRBD2; abundance: .; j_gene: TRBJ2-1; v_gene: TRBV5-4; CDR3aa: CASSLEMGGEQFF; CDR3nt: TGTGCCAGCAGCTTGGAGATGGGAGGGGAGCAGTTCTTC
d_gene: TRBD1; abundance: many; j_gene: TRBJ2-3; v_gene: TRBV29-1; CDR3aa: CSVREGAGTDTQYF; CDR3nt: TGCAGCGTTCGTGAGGGGGCTGGCACAGATACGCAGTATTTT
d_gene: TRBD2; abundance: many; j_gene: TRBJ2-7; v_gene: TRBV5-6; CDR3aa: CASSPVGTSGNYEQYF; CDR3nt: TGTGCCAGCAGCCCCGTCGGGACTAGCGGGAACTACGAGCAGTACTTC
d_gene: TRBD1; abundance: .; j_gene: TRBJ1-2; v_gene: TRBV5-1; CDR3aa: CASSFGQETNYGYTF; CDR3nt: TGCGCCAGCAGCTTCGGACAGGAGACTAACTATGGCTACACCTTC
d_gene: TRBD1; abundance: few; j_gene: TRBJ1-2; v_gene: TRBV7-2; CDR3aa: CASSPRQGPYGYTF; CDR3nt: TGTGCCAGCAGCCCAAGACAGGGTCCCTATGGCTACACCTTC